The 21 T cell receptor beta chains below come from one sample, sequenced in a study of CD4+ T cells in melanoma. The table came from immunoSEQ multiplex PCR; TCRdb's copy has only in-frame clones and leaves some out. The sample lists about 140,000 clones; roughly 91% were seen once. The receptor source for this set is a human donor with melanoma.

The chain recombines TRBV2 with TRBJ1-1; weak D call: TRBD1 (6 bases). The CDR3 covers 13 residues. CDR1 and CDR2 from the germline V gene are SNHLY and FYNNEI. The germline V and J ends were trimmed by 3 bases and 5 bases, with 10 bases remaining between them. The CDR3: CASSDQGWTEAFF. The CDR3 DNA is TGTGCCAGCAGTGACCAGGGGTGGACTGAAGCTTTCTTT.

The rearrangement joins TRBV6-4 to TRBJ1-1, with no clear D. In germline, CDR1 is MRHNA, CDR2 SNTAGT. Trimming stripped 7 bases from V and 2 bases from J, with 2 bases between. The CDR3 has 10 amino acids. The CDR3 sequence is CASTNTEAFF. In DNA form, the CDR3 reads TGTGCCAGCACCAACACTGAAGCTTTCTTT.

The chain has TRBV6-5 and TRBJ1-1, with 7 bases matching TRBD1. Per the germline V gene, CDR1 is MNHEY and CDR2 is SVGAGI. This CDR3 contains 12 residues. With V trimmed by 5 bases and J by 10 bases, 7 bases remained unmatched. Here the CDR3 DNA reads TGTGCCAGCAGTCGAGACAGGGAGGGAGCTTTCTTT. Encoded protein: CASSRDREGAFF.

The chain joins TRBV19 to TRBJ1-2; D might be TRBD1 (6 bases). The CDR3 spans 13 residues. Per germline, CDR1 LNHDA and CDR2 SQIVND (reference sequence). The V end lost 4 bases, the J end lost 4 bases, and 10 bases lay between the germline ends. For the CDR3, the DNA is TGTGCCAGTAGTAATCAGGGGATCTATGGCTACACCTTC. Its protein product is CASSNQGIYGYTF.

The chain carries TRBV7-2 and TRBJ1-2, with D unresolved. CDR1 is SGHTA and CDR2 is FQGNSA in the germline V gene. V gave up 5 bases and J gave up 2 bases, with 15 bases separating them. The CDR3 runs to 15 residues. CDR3 DNA sequence: TGTGCCAGCAGCCCTCGTGTCGGTCCGAACTATGGCTACACCTTC. This gives the protein CASSPRVGPNYGYTF.

The CDR3 DNA sequence: TGCGCCAGCCAAGGGACAGGGTCCATTCCCCACAATGAGCAGTTCTTC. It specifies CASQGTGSIPHNEQFF. The genes are TRBV10-1 and TRBJ2-1; 9 nucleotides match TRBD1. The germline gives CDR1 WNHNN, CDR2 SYGVQD (reference sequence). V dropped 8 bases and J dropped 5; count of bases not matched to a gene: 13. This CDR3 comprises 16 residues.

This chain joins TRBV15 and TRBJ1-1; D is possibly TRBD1 (5 bases). Trimming took off 0 bases at V and 6 bases at J, with 8 bases between the two ends. There are 13 residues in the CDR3. Looked up from germline, CDR1 is LNHNV and CDR2 is YYDKDF (reference sequence). In DNA form, the CDR3 reads TGTGCCACCAGCAGAGATAGGGGAGCTGAAGCTTTCTTT. Translating it yields CATSRDRGAEAFF.

This chain links TRBV6-5 with TRBJ2-7; tentative D call: TRBD1 (5 bases). V lost 2 bases, J lost 10 bases, and 18 bases lay in between. Germline-derived CDR1 and CDR2 are MNHEY and SVGAGI. The CDR3 is 14 residues long. DNA for the CDR3: TGTGCCAGCAGTTACATCCCGACCCAACAGGAACAGTACTTC. This gives the protein CASSYIPTQQEQYF.

This chain uses TRBV7-6 with TRBJ2-3; D not resolved. Germline CDR1 reads SGHVS; CDR2 reads FNYEAQ. The CDR3 sequence is 15 residues long. The V and J ends lost 0 bases and 0 bases respectively, with 7 bases between them. The CDR3 region is CASSLASLSTDTQYF. CDR3 DNA: TGTGCCAGCAGCTTAGCGTCTCTCAGCACAGATACGCAGTATTTT.

V is TRBV7-2 and J is TRBJ2-3; D not certain. Germline V gene lookup returns CDR1 SGHTA and CDR2 FQGNSA. This CDR3 spans 16 amino acids. V was cut by 5 bases and J by 1 base, with 16 bases left in between. The CDR3 DNA sequence: TGTGCCAGCAGCCCCCGAGCGTCCGCACGCACAGATACGCAGTATTTT. Translation: CASSPRASARTDTQYF.

The V call is TRBV7-2, the J call TRBJ1-2; 11 positions match TRBD1. The germline V gene has CDR1 SGHTA and CDR2 FQGNSA. J gave up 4 bases and V 6 bases, and 4 bases lay outside the gene matches. The CDR3 loop spans 14 amino acids. The CDR3 is CASSRTGGVYGYTF. In nucleotides, the CDR3 is TGTGCCAGCAGTCGGACAGGGGGCGTCTATGGCTACACCTTC. Looking up the rest from reference TRBV7-2 and TRBJ1-2 gives the full variable domain: GAGVSQSPSNKVTEKGKDVELRCDPISGHTALYWYRQSLGQGLEFLIYFQGNSAPDKSGLPSDRFSAERTGGSVSTLTIQRTQQEDSAVYLCASSRTGGVYGYTFGSGTRLTVV.

This rearrangement joins TRBV5-1 to TRBJ2-3, with TRBD2 matching 8 bases. The germline V gene encodes CDR1 SGHRS and CDR2 YFSETQ. Germline trimming cut 1 base from V and 4 bases from J; bases unmatched to any gene: 5. The CDR3 runs 15 residues. The CDR3 region is CASSLRGGTSDTQYF. As DNA, the CDR3 is TGCGCCAGCAGCTTGCGGGGGGGTACCTCAGATACGCAGTATTTT.

V is TRBV19 and J is TRBJ2-7; D ambiguous. The CDR3 sequence is 13 residues long. Trimming pared 5 bases from V and 3 bases from J, leaving 11 bases between. Germline V CDR1 and CDR2: LNHDA, SQIVND (reference sequence). DNA for the CDR3: TGTGCCAGTAGTGCCGGTAGGAGCTACGAGCAGTACTTC. Translated: CASSAGRSYEQYF.

The V gene is TRBV4-1, the J gene TRBJ1-1, with D perhaps matching TRBD1 (6 bases). CDR1 MGHRA and CDR2 YSYEKL come from the germline V gene. The CDR3 covers 16 residues. V shed 1 base and J shed 8 bases, with 20 bases lying between them. The CDR3 DNA sequence: TGCGCCAGCAGCCAAGGAACAGGGACAATAGCTTACGAAGCTTTCTTT. It codes for CASSQGTGTIAYEAFF.

V usage is TRBV18 and J usage is TRBJ2-5; D uncertain. Germline V gene sequence: CDR1 KGHSH, CDR2 LQKENI. This CDR3 region has 15 residues. The V and J ends lost 3 bases and 3 bases respectively, with 14 bases between them. CDR3 bases: TGTGCCAGCTCACCCCCTGGGGTTCTAAAAGAGACCCAGTACTTC. This translates into CASSPPGVLKETQYF. The complete variable domain, with remaining parts taken from reference TRBV18 and TRBJ2-5, reads NAGVMQNPRHLVRRRGQEARLRCSPMKGHSHVYWYRQLPEEGLKFMVYLQKENIIDESGMPKERFSAEFPKEGPSILRIQQVVRGDSAAYFCASSPPGVLKETQYFGPGTRLLVL.

This clone is a singleton in its sample. V and J are TRBV7-2 and TRBJ2-7, with D perhaps TRBD1 (6 bases). Germline values: CDR1 SGHTA, CDR2 FQGNSA. The germline V and J ends were trimmed by 5 bases and 6 bases, with 20 bases remaining between them. This CDR3 is built from 15 residues. The CDR3 reads CASSVFGQGMGEQYF. In DNA, the CDR3 is TGTGCCAGCAGCGTCTTTGGTCAGGGGATGGGCGAGCAGTACTTC.

This clone was seen a single time. The V call is TRBV10-3, the J call TRBJ2-7; either TRBD1 or TRBD2 may fit D (5 bases each). The ends were cut back, 1 base at V and 0 bases at J, with 10 bases in the middle. CDR3 length: 15 residues. Per the germline V gene, CDR1 is ENHRY and CDR2 is SYGVKD. The CDR3 reads CAISEWDPSSYEQYF. The CDR3 bases are TGTGCCATCAGTGAGTGGGACCCGAGCTCCTACGAGCAGTACTTC.

This clone turned up a few times. The V gene is TRBV6-1, the J gene TRBJ1-6; 10 nucleotides agree with TRBD1. V shed 6 bases and J 11 bases; nucleotides not matched to a gene: 4. This CDR3 has 13 amino acids. In germline, CDR1 is MNHNS, CDR2 SASEGT. The CDR3 loop reads CASSRDRGPPLHF. In nucleotides, the CDR3 is TGTGCCAGCAGCCGGGACAGGGGCCCACCCCTCCACTTT.

This clone came up a few times. Other DNA sequences in this specimen translate into the identical CDR3. This chain links TRBV7-3 with TRBJ1-2, with D perhaps TRBD1 (6 bases). Germline CDR1 reads SGHTA; CDR2 reads FQGTGA. CDR3 size: 13 residues. Trimming removed 2 bases from V and 7 bases from J, with 11 bases in between. As DNA, the CDR3 is TGTGCCAGCAGCTTATCAGGGGCGGGTGGCTACACCTTC. Its protein is CASSLSGAGGYTF.

The rearrangement links TRBV28 to TRBJ1-6; 9 bases agree with TRBD1. The CDR3 runs to 15 residues. The germline V gene encodes CDR1 MDHEN and CDR2 SYDVKM. J gave up 7 bases and V 6 bases, and 7 bases lay outside the gene matches. This CDR3 is CASSPRQGDNSPLHF. CDR3 in DNA: TGTGCCAGCAGCCCCCGACAGGGGGACAATTCACCCCTCCACTTT.

The chain has TRBV25-1 and TRBJ2-5; D might be TRBD2 (6 bases). Germline CDR1 MGHDK, CDR2 SYGVNS. V was pared by 2 bases and J by 4 bases, with 8 bases between. The CDR3 runs 13 residues. CDR3 nucleotides: TGTGCCAGCAGTGAACAGGGAGGAGAGACCCAGTACTTC. Translated, it gives CASSEQGGETQYF.